The 32 T cell receptor beta chains below all came from one sample that was sequenced in a study of blood T cell repertoires in COVID-19. The repertoire was sequenced with immunoSEQ multiplex PCR; TCRdb's copy has only in-frame clones and lacks some. The sample holds 55,000 to 90,000 clones, approximately 80% seen once. Sample: peripheral blood. The receptors stem from a woman in her 70s with acute or convalescent COVID-19.

The chain employs TRBV29-1 and TRBJ2-1; D is possibly TRBD2 (6 bases). CDR1 SQVTM and CDR2 ANQGSEA come from the germline V gene. The ends were cut back, 4 bases at V and 1 base at J, with 8 bases in the middle. This CDR3 spans 13 amino acids. The CDR3: CSVGGRSYNEQFF. The DNA of the CDR3 is TGCAGCGTTGGGGGGAGGTCCTACAATGAGCAGTTCTTC.

This clone occurred a few times. The V call is TRBV19, the J call TRBJ1-6, with D unclear. V was clipped by 3 bases and J by 8 bases, with 11 bases between them. The CDR3 is 14 residues long. Germline CDR1 and CDR2: LNHDA and SQIVND (reference sequence). The CDR3 DNA sequence: TGTGCCAGTAGTATCGGTCGGTTACATTCACCCCTCCACTTT. Residues: CASSIGRLHSPLHF. Supplemented by reference TRBV19 and TRBJ1-6, the full variable domain reads DGGITQSPKYLFRKEGQNVTLSCEQNLNHDAMYWYRQDPGQGLRLIYYSQIVNDFQKGDIAEGYSVSREKKESFPLTVTSAQKNPTAFYLCASSIGRLHSPLHFGNGTRLTVT.

This clone was detected a few times. The chain uses TRBV7-5 and TRBJ2-3; TRBD2 is taken as the D call from the table, unchecked against the DNA. TRBV7-5 is given as a pseudogene. The CDR3 totals 16 residues. The chain's CDR3 is CARTLRTRLSTDTQYF. CDR3 nucleotide sequence: TGTGCCAGAACCCTTAGGACTAGATTATCCACAGATACGCAGTATTTT.

The V call is TRBV2, the J call TRBJ1-1; TRBD1 agrees at 8 bases. Per germline, CDR1 SNHLY and CDR2 FYNNEI. The trim removed 6 bases at V and 7 bases at J, leaving 1 base unmatched. This CDR3 is built from 11 residues. CDR3 DNA sequence: TGTGCCAGCAGGACAGGGGATGAAGCTTTCTTT. Translated, it gives CASRTGDEAFF.

The J gene is TRBJ1-5, the V gene TRBV10-3; D is ambiguous. The V gene lost 3 bases and the J gene lost 3 bases, with 6 bases spanning the gap. This CDR3 spans 13 amino acids. Germline V lookup: CDR1 ENHRY, CDR2 SYGVKD. CDR3 DNA: TGTGCCATCAGTGACCTTTTCAATCAGCCCCAGCATTTT. Protein product: CAISDLFNQPQHF.

This sequence joins TRBV27 and TRBJ2-2; 8 bases are a match to TRBD1. J gave up 2 bases and V 10 bases, and 6 bases lay outside the gene matches. Germline V gene data show CDR1 as MNHEY and CDR2 as SMNVEV (reference sequence). The CDR3 totals 14 residues. Here the CDR3 reads CATSDRANTGELFF. CDR3 sequence (DNA): TGTGCCACCTCGGACAGGGCAAACACCGGGGAGCTGTTTTTT.

V is TRBV11-2 and J is TRBJ2-7, with 8 nucleotides matching TRBD1. The V gene's germline CDR1 is SGHAT and CDR2 FQNNGV. CDR3 length equals 16 residues. The V segment lost 5 bases and the J segment 6 bases; nucleotides outside the gene matches: 15. In DNA form, the CDR3 reads TGTGCCAGCAGCGTAAACCCGGGACAGGTAGAAGGCGAGCAGTACTTC. Translating gives CASSVNPGQVEGEQYF.

J is TRBJ1-1 and V is TRBV7-2; D gene uncertain. Per germline, CDR1 SGHTA and CDR2 FQGNSA. Trimming took 2 bases from V and 1 from J, leaving 11 bases between them. CDR3 size: 15 residues. Here the CDR3 DNA reads TGTGCCAGCAGCTTAAAGATAGCCGGGAACACTGAAGCTTTCTTT. This encodes CASSLKIAGNTEAFF.

This rearrangement joins TRBV19 to TRBJ2-1, with a tentative D call TRBD2 (6 bases). The CDR3 covers 15 residues. Germline CDR1 LNHDA, CDR2 SQIVND (reference sequence). Trimming took off 5 bases at V and 5 bases at J, with 16 bases between the two ends. The CDR3, as DNA: TGTGCCAGTAGTCTAAACCGGGACTTACACAATGAGCAGTTCTTC. It specifies CASSLNRDLHNEQFF.

V is TRBV7-2 and J is TRBJ1-1, with D perhaps matching TRBD1 (6 bases). CDR1 and CDR2 (germline): SGHTA, FQGNSA. V was cut by 1 base and J by 7 bases, with 16 bases left in between. The CDR3 is 15 amino acids. The CDR3 here is CASSLEGGGFFEAFF. The DNA of the CDR3 is TGTGCCAGCAGCTTAGAGGGAGGGGGGTTCTTTGAAGCTTTCTTT.

In DNA, the CDR3 is TGTGCCATCATGGGGGGGGAAAAGGACAATGAGCAGTTCTTC. It translates to CAIMGGEKDNEQFF. The chain is built from TRBV10-3 and TRBJ2-1; TRBD2 agrees at 7 bases. Per germline, CDR1 ENHRY and CDR2 SYGVKD. The CDR3 is 14 residues long. Trimming took 7 bases from V and 5 from J; bases not matched to a gene: 8.

The chain employs TRBV7-8 and TRBJ1-6, with D uncertain. The CDR3 sequence is 14 residues long. V lost 2 bases to trimming and J lost 7 bases, with 9 bases between them. Per the germline V gene, CDR1 is SGHVS and CDR2 is FQNEAQ. This chain's CDR3 is CASSLNIQNSPLHF. For the CDR3, the DNA is TGTGCCAGCAGCTTAAACATACAGAATTCACCCCTCCACTTT.

The V call is TRBV6-5, the J call TRBJ1-5; D unclear. V shed 0 bases and J shed 7 bases, with 13 bases lying between them. The CDR3 extends over 15 amino acids. The germline V gene has CDR1 MNHEY and CDR2 SVGAGI. The CDR3 loop is CASSYSRGLGQPQHF. The CDR3, as DNA: TGTGCCAGCAGTTACTCGAGAGGGCTGGGACAGCCCCAGCATTTT.

The chain joins TRBV10-3 to TRBJ1-3, with TRBD1 as a possible D gene (6 bases). Germline lookup yields CDR1 ENHRY and CDR2 SYGVKD. CDR3 length equals 14 residues. V was cut by 11 bases and J by 4 bases, with 18 bases left in between. The CDR3, as DNA: TGTGCCGCTCGGGGGGCTGAAGGAGGAAACACCATATATTTT. It codes for CAARGAEGGNTIYF.

This sequence joins TRBV5-4 and TRBJ2-7; TRBD1 agrees at 8 bases. The CDR3 runs to 15 residues. Germline V gene sequence: CDR1 SGHNT, CDR2 YYREEE (reference sequence). V lost 0 bases to trimming and J lost 7 bases; unmatched junction nucleotides: 9. CDR3 loop: CASSLDQGALKEQYF. The CDR3 nucleotides are TGTGCCAGCAGCTTGGATCAGGGGGCATTGAAAGAGCAGTACTTC. The entire variable domain, with the rest obtained from reference TRBV5-4 and TRBJ2-7, is as follows: ETGVTQSPTHLIKTRGQQVTLRCSSQSGHNTVSWYQQALGQGPQFIFQYYREEENGRGNFPPRFSGLQFPNYSSELNVNALELDDSALYLCASSLDQGALKEQYFGPGTRLTVT.

The V and J genes are TRBV2 and TRBJ2-2; D might be TRBD2 (5 bases). Germline CDR1 and CDR2: SNHLY and FYNNEI. Trimming shortened V by 7 bases and J by 8 bases, and 14 bases separated the two germline ends. This CDR3 comprises 13 residues. This chain's CDR3 is CASKTGTSGELFF. CDR3 nucleotides: TGTGCCAGCAAGACGGGAACCTCGGGGGAGCTGTTTTTT.

This clone was detected only a few times. CDR3 in DNA: TGTGCCAGCAGGCCAAGTGCGGGGTCCTATAATTCACCCCTCCACTTT. It yields the protein CASRPSAGSYNSPLHF. The chain joins TRBV27 to TRBJ1-6, with D hard to call. V was cut by 6 bases and J by 1 base, with 13 bases left in between. CDR3 length: 16 residues. CDR1 MNHEY and CDR2 SMNVEV come from the germline V gene (reference sequence).

The CDR3 region has the DNA TGTGCCAGCAGTCAAACAGGGAGTAATGAAAAACTGTTTTTT. Translation gives CASSQTGSNEKLFF. The gene calls are TRBV6-2 or TRBV6-3 and TRBJ1-4; a weak D match, TRBD1 (6 bases). The CDR3 extends over 14 amino acids. Trimming stripped 5 bases from V and 4 bases from J, with 11 bases between. Germline V CDR1 and CDR2: MNHEY, SVGEGT.

The J gene is TRBJ1-5, the V gene TRBV7-9; D remains unclear. Germline-derived CDR1 and CDR2 are SEHNR and FQNEAQ (reference sequence). This CDR3 has 15 amino acids. The germline V and J ends were trimmed by 5 bases and 7 bases, with 18 bases remaining between them. In DNA, the CDR3 is TGTGCCAGCAGCAACCGGGAAAACGATGTACAGCCCCAGCATTTT. It codes for CASSNRENDVQPQHF.

The chain uses TRBV5-1 and TRBJ2-7; weak D call: TRBD1 (6 bases). This CDR3 is built from 15 residues. Trimming removed 1 base from V and 0 bases from J, with 11 bases in between. The germline V gene has CDR1 SGHRS and CDR2 YFSETQ. CDR3: CASSLYDRSSYEQYF. The CDR3 nucleotides are TGCGCCAGCAGCTTGTACGACAGGTCCTCCTACGAGCAGTACTTC.

CDR3 region: CASSPQGLNSPLHF. CDR3 in DNA: TGTGCCAGCAGTCCTCAGGGTCTTAATTCACCCCTCCACTTT. This sequence joins TRBV28 and TRBJ1-6; TRBD1 is a possible D gene (5 bases). Trimming left V 5 bases short and J 6 bases short, with 11 bases between. Per germline, CDR1 MDHEN and CDR2 SYDVKM. The CDR3 has 14 amino acids.

This chain connects TRBV11-2 to TRBJ2-1, with D maybe TRBD2 (5 bases). Germline V gene lookup returns CDR1 SGHAT and CDR2 FQNNGV. The CDR3 has 16 amino acids. Deletions cut 6 bases from V and 4 bases from J, with 19 bases between. The CDR3 here is CASRGWKGSPYNEQFF. CDR3 sequence (DNA): TGTGCCAGCAGGGGTTGGAAAGGGAGCCCATACAATGAGCAGTTCTTC.

This chain uses TRBV7-9 with TRBJ2-3; 8 nucleotides line up with TRBD1. CDR3 length equals 16 residues. Trimming removed 4 bases from V and 5 bases from J; junction bases left unmatched: 11. Germline loops: CDR1 SEHNR, CDR2 FQNEAQ (reference sequence). CDR3 sequence reads: CASSSRIGQGGDTQYF. The CDR3 coding sequence is TGTGCCAGCAGCTCCCGGATCGGACAGGGTGGAGATACGCAGTATTTT.

The chain employs TRBV14 and TRBJ2-2; 7 bases map to TRBD1. The CDR3 totals 18 residues. CDR1 and CDR2 from the germline V gene are SGHDN and FVKESK. After removal of 1 base from V and 0 bases from J, the junction contained 8 bases not matched to a gene. The DNA of the CDR3 is TGTGCCAGCAGCCAAGTCAATACCGGGACAGCGAACACCGGGGAGCTGTTTTTT. Translation: CASSQVNTGTANTGELFF.

V is TRBV30 and J is TRBJ2-3; D not certain. CDR3 length: 13 residues. With 2 bases removed from V and 4 bases from J, the gap between germline ends came to 10 bases. CDR1 and CDR2 from the germline V gene are GTSNPN and SVGIG (reference sequence). The CDR3 bases are TGTGCCTGGAGTACAAACCCCCCAGATACGCAGTATTTT. This sequence encodes CAWSTNPPDTQYF. The full variable domain, in which reference TRBV30 and TRBJ2-3 provide the parts outside the CDR3, is SQTIHQWPATLVQPVGSPLSLECTVEGTSNPNLYWYRQAAGRGLQLLFYSVGIGQISSEVPQNLSASRPQDRQFILSSKKLLLSDSGFYLCAWSTNPPDTQYFGPGTRLTVL.

The chain couples TRBV5-3 to TRBJ2-3; TRBD1 aligns across 11 bases. TRBV5-3 is an ORF; its function is uncertain. V was clipped by 4 bases and J by 3 bases; unmatched bases: 10. This CDR3 has 17 amino acids. The CDR3 DNA reads TGTGCCAGAAGCCGCGGGACAGGGGGGAGTAGGACAGATACGCAGTATTTT. The encoded protein is CARSRGTGGSRTDTQYF.

The V gene is TRBV18, the J gene TRBJ2-1, with D possibly being TRBD1 (5 bases). This CDR3 is built from 15 residues. Deletions cut 5 bases from V and 0 bases from J, with 11 bases between. Germline assignment: CDR1 KGHSH and CDR2 LQKENI. The CDR3 region has the DNA TGTGCCAGCTCAAAACAGGAAAGCTCCTACAATGAGCAGTTCTTC. This encodes CASSKQESSYNEQFF.

The chain joins TRBV24-1 to TRBJ2-5; 7 positions agree with TRBD1. The CDR3 totals 16 residues. CDR1 and CDR2 from the germline V gene are KGHDR and SFDVKD. J gave up 5 bases and V 0 bases, and 8 bases lay outside the gene matches. CDR3 bases: TGTGCCACCAGTGATTTGCCCCAGGGGGTGGGGGAGACCCAGTACTTC. Translating gives CATSDLPQGVGETQYF.

V usage is TRBV7-3 and J usage is TRBJ2-1; the match to TRBD2 covers 14 bases. Per the germline V gene, CDR1 is SGHTA and CDR2 is FQGTGA. The trim removed 4 bases at V and 3 bases at J, leaving 8 bases unmatched. CDR3 size: 18 residues. The CDR3 nucleotides are TGTGCCAGCAGCTCGCAAGGGGGGACTAGCGGGAGCTACAATGAGCAGTTCTTC. As protein: CASSSQGGTSGSYNEQFF.

This chain joins TRBV6-1 and TRBJ1-1; no reliable D call. The CDR3 runs 14 residues. Germline lookup yields CDR1 MNHNS and CDR2 SASEGT. Trimming removed 3 bases at V and 4 bases at J, with 12 bases between. The CDR3 DNA is TGTGCCAGCAGTGATCCTCCGGGTGGCACTGAAGCTTTCTTT. Protein sequence: CASSDPPGGTEAFF.

J is TRBJ2-3 and V is TRBV7-2; TRBD2 aligns across 9 bases. CDR3 length: 15 amino acids. The germline gives CDR1 SGHTA, CDR2 FQGNSA. V was pared by 2 bases and J by 5 bases, with 5 bases of the junction left unmatched. The CDR3: CASSLSGGRGDTQYF. CDR3 in DNA: TGTGCCAGCAGCTTAAGCGGGGGGCGTGGAGATACGCAGTATTTT.

By proportion, this clone is medium-sized. The chain employs TRBV11-2 and TRBJ2-7; D uncertain. The ends were cut back, 5 bases at V and 2 bases at J, with 7 bases in the middle. Germline V lookup: CDR1 SGHAT, CDR2 FQNNGV. The CDR3 totals 12 residues. The CDR3 sequence: CASSKTPYEQYF. CDR3 sequence (DNA): TGTGCCAGCAGCAAGACACCCTACGAGCAGTACTTC.